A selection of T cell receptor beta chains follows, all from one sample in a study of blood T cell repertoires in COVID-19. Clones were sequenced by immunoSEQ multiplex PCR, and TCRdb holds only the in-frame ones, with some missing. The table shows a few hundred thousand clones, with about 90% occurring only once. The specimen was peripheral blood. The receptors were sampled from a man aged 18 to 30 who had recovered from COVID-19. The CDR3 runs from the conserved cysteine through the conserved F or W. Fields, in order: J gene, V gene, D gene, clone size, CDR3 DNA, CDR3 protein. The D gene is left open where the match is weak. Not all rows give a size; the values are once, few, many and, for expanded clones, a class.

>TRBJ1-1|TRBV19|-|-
TGTGCCAGTAATTACGGCACTGAAGCTTTCTTT
CASNYGTEAFF
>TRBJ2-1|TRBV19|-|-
TGTGCCAGTACTGCTGTTCCTAACTCCTACAATGAGCAGTTCTTC
CASTAVPNSYNEQFF
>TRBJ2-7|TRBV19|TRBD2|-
TGTGCCAGTAGTATAGCCCTAGGACTAGCGGGCACCTACGAGCAGTACTTC
CASSIALGLAGTYEQYF
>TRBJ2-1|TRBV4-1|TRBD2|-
TGCGCCAGCAGCCAGGTAGCGGGGGGAGCCTACAATGAGCAGTTCTTC
CASSQVAGGAYNEQFF
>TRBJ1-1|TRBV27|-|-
TGTGCCAGCAGTTTATCCCGGGTGGAGGTCCCTGAAGCTTTCTTT
CASSLSRVEVPEAFF
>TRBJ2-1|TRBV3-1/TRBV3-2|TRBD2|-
TGTGCCAGCAGCCACCCGAAGGCACTAGCGGACTACAATGAGCAGTTCTTC
CASSHPKALADYNEQFF
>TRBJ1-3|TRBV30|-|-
TGTGCCTGGATCCTAGCGGGGAACGGAAACACCATATATTTT
CAWILAGNGNTIYF
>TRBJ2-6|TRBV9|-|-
TGTGCCAGCAGCGCGGAGGGGGCGAGAAAAACTGGGGCCAACGTCCTGACTTTC
CASSAEGARKTGANVLTF
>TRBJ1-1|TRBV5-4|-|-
TGTGCCAGCAGCGCAATCCAGGGGCGGGACACTGAAGCTTTCTTT
CASSAIQGRDTEAFF
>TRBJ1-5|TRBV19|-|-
TGTGCCAGTAGTTACTGGGACTTCAATCAGCCCCAGCATTTT
CASSYWDFNQPQHF
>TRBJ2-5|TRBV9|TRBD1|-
TGTGCCAGCAGCGCCGACAGGGGTAAAGAGACCCAGTACTTC
CASSADRGKETQYF
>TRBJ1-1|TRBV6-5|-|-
TGTGCCAGCAGCACCGGGTCTTTGAGGCCCACTGAAGCTTTCTTT
CASSTGSLRPTEAFF
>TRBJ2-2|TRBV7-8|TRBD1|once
TGTGCCAGCAGCTTAAGGGACAGGGGTACCACCGGGGAGCTGTTTTTT
CASSLRDRGTTGELFF
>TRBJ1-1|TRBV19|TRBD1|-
TGTGCCAGTAGTTCAAACTTCCAGGGGGGGAACACTGAAGCTTTCTTT
CASSSNFQGGNTEAFF
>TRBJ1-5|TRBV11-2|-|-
TGTGCCAGCAGCTTAGGTCTAAATCAGCCCCAGCATTTT
CASSLGLNQPQHF
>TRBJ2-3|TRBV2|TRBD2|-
TGTGCCAGCAGTGCGAAGCGGGAGTGGGCAGATACGCAGTATTTT
CASSAKREWADTQYF
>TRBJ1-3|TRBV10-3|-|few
TGTGCCATCAGTGAAAACAGCATACAATCTGGAAACACCATATATTTT
CAISENSIQSGNTIYF
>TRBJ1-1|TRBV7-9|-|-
TGTGCCAGCAGCTCCGGGGGATCGGCGAACACTGAAGCTTTCTTT
CASSSGGSANTEAFF
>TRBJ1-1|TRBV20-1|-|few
TGCAGTGCTAGTAACCAGAAGAACACTGAAGCTTTCTTT
CSASNQKNTEAFF
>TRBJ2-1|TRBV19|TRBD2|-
TGTGCCAGTAGTCCGTATCTAGCGGGAGGGCCAGGGGAGCAGTTCTTC
CASSPYLAGGPGEQFF
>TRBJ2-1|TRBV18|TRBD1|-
TGTGCCAGCACCCCTACAGGGGGCGCCGGGACAATGTGGCAGTTCTTC
CASTPTGGAGTMWQFF
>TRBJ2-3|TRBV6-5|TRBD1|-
TGTGCCAGCAGCCCCCGGACAGGGGGTCTGGATACGCAGTATTTT
CASSPRTGGLDTQYF
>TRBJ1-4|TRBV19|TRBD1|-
TGTGCCAGTAGTCGCTCCCCACCAGGGGGGAATGAAAAACTGTTTTTT
CASSRSPPGGNEKLFF
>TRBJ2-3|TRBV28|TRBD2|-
TGTGCCAGCCCCCCAGCGGGGGGGCTGAGCACAGATACGCAGTATTTT
CASPPAGGLSTDTQYF
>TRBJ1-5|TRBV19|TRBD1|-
TGTGCCAGTACCGGGTTTACAGGGGGGGATCAGCCCCAGCATTTT
CASTGFTGGDQPQHF
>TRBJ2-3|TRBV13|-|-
TGTGCCAGCAGCCCGGCGGCGGGGCGCACAGATACGCAGTATTTT
CASSPAAGRTDTQYF
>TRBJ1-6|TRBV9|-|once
TGTGCCAGCAGCGGGGTCGCAGGGGATTCACCCCTCCACTTT
CASSGVAGDSPLHF
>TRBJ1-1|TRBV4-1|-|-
TGCGCCAGCAGCCAAGAGAGGTACACTGAAGCTTTCTTT
CASSQERYTEAFF
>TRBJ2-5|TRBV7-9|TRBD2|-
TGTGCCAGCAGCCTACCTAGCGGGAGGACCAAAGAGACCCAGTACTTC
CASSLPSGRTKETQYF
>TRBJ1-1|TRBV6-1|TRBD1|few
TGTGCCAGCAGTGCCCCGGGACAGGGGGTGGGAGTGAGCACTGAAGCTTTCTTT
CASSAPGQGVGVSTEAFF
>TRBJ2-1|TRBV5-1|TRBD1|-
TGCGCCAGCAGCCTGACCGGGACAGGGGGCTACAATGAGCAGTTCTTC
CASSLTGTGGYNEQFF
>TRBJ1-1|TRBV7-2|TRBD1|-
TGTGCCAGCAGCTTAGCCGGGACAGCGAACACTGAAGCTTTCTTT
CASSLAGTANTEAFF
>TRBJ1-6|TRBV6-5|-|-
TGTGCCAGCAGCCCCGGGTCCCTGGGTTCACCCCTCCACTTT
CASSPGSLGSPLHF
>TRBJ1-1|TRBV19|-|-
TGTGCCAGTAGTATAGAAGTCGGAAGGGGCACTGAAGCTTTCTTT
CASSIEVGRGTEAFF
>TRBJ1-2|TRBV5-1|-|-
TGCGCCAGCAGCGGAAGGTGGGGGGATGACGGAGGCTACACCTTC
CASSGRWGDDGGYTF
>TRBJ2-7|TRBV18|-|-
TGTGCCAGCTCACCACCCCGGGGTTCCTACGAGCAGTACTTC
CASSPPRGSYEQYF
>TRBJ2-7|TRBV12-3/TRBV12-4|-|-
TGTGCCAGCAGTGCGGGACTCTACGAGCAGTACTTC
CASSAGLYEQYF
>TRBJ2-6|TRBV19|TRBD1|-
TGTGCCAGTAGTATGGGTCCGGGACAGGGAACATCTGGGGCCAACGTCCTGACTTTC
CASSMGPGQGTSGANVLTF
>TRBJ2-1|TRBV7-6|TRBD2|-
TGTGCCAGCAGCCCGAGGTGGGAGGGCGTTGAGCAGTTCTTC
CASSPRWEGVEQFF
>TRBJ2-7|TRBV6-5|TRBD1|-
TGTGCCAGCAGTTACGTGACAGGGGCCTACGAGCAGTACTTC
CASSYVTGAYEQYF
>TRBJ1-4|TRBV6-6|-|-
TGTGCCAGCAGCGGGGGTGGGGAAAAACTGTTTTTT
CASSGGGEKLFF
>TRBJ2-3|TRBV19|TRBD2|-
TGTGCCAGTAGTTTGGCGGGAGACCTCCTAGATACGCAGTATTTT
CASSLAGDLLDTQYF
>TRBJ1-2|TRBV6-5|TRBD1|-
TGTGCCAGCAGTTTCGATCTGGCAGGGGGCTCTGGCTACACCTTC
CASSFDLAGGSGYTF
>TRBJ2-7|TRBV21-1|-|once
TGTGCCAGCAGCAAAGGCCCTTTTTTGGGGACTAGCGGACTATACTACGAGCAGTACTTC
CASSKGPFLGTSGLYYEQYF
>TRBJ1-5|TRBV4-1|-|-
TGCGCCAGCAGCCAAGATCCTACGGACTACAATCAGCCCCAGCATTTT
CASSQDPTDYNQPQHF